A selection of T cell receptor beta chains follows, all from one sample in a study of T cell changes during pregnancy in multiple sclerosis. Measured with immunoSEQ multiplex PCR; TCRdb has only the in-frame clones, and not every one. The sample has approximately 83,000 clones, around 93% seen once; the top ten hold 2% to 2.5%. Sample: peripheral blood, taken in the third trimester of pregnancy. The source of these receptors is a female donor with multiple sclerosis, enrolled in a pregnancy study. The CDR3 runs from the conserved cysteine through the conserved F or W. The D gene is left open where the match is weak. Size tells how often a clone was seen (once, few, many) or the class of an expanded clone, and some rows leave it out.

cdr3_nt: TGTGCCAGCAGCTTAGCGGGAGGGCCCAATGAGCAGTTCTTC
cdr3_aa: CASSLAGGPNEQFF
d_call: TRBD2
j_call: TRBJ2-1
cdr3_length: 14
v_call: TRBV7-8
clone_size: -

cdr3_nt: TGTGCCAGCAGCTTAGTCCCCGGACAGGGGGCAAGCTATGGCTACACCTTC
cdr3_aa: CASSLVPGQGASYGYTF
d_call: TRBD1
j_call: TRBJ1-2
cdr3_length: 17
v_call: TRBV7-2
clone_size: -

cdr3_nt: TGCGCCAGCAGCTCCGGACAGTTACGTTCCTACGAGCAGTACTTC
cdr3_aa: CASSSGQLRSYEQYF
d_call: -
j_call: TRBJ2-7
cdr3_length: 15
v_call: TRBV5-1
clone_size: once

cdr3_nt: TGTGCCAGCAGTCCCGGACTCGGCGCCTCCTACGAGCAGTACTTC
cdr3_aa: CASSPGLGASYEQYF
d_call: -
j_call: TRBJ2-7
cdr3_length: 15
v_call: TRBV6-6
clone_size: -

cdr3_nt: TGTGCCAGCAGCTTAGTAAACAGGGACTATGGCTACACCTTC
cdr3_aa: CASSLVNRDYGYTF
d_call: -
j_call: TRBJ1-2
cdr3_length: 14
v_call: TRBV11-2
clone_size: -

cdr3_nt: TGTGCCAGCAGTTTTAACAGGGGGCTCTCCTACGAGCAGTACTTC
cdr3_aa: CASSFNRGLSYEQYF
d_call: TRBD1
j_call: TRBJ2-7
cdr3_length: 15
v_call: TRBV28
clone_size: -

cdr3_nt: TGTGCTTCGGAGGGGGCTGGGACTGAAGCTTTCTTT
cdr3_aa: CASEGAGTEAFF
d_call: TRBD1
j_call: TRBJ1-1
cdr3_length: 12
v_call: TRBV7-9
clone_size: -

cdr3_nt: TGTGCCAGCAGGACAGGGGGCTCAGACGAGCAGTACTTC
cdr3_aa: CASRTGGSDEQYF
d_call: TRBD1
j_call: TRBJ2-7
cdr3_length: 13
v_call: TRBV6-1
clone_size: -

cdr3_nt: TGCGCCAGCAGCTTTAGGGACAGGGGCTCGGAGCAGTTCTTC
cdr3_aa: CASSFRDRGSEQFF
d_call: TRBD1
j_call: TRBJ2-1
cdr3_length: 14
v_call: TRBV5-1
clone_size: -

cdr3_nt: TGTGCCAGCAGCCAGGGACAGGGTCGGACCGGGGAGCTGTTTTTT
cdr3_aa: CASSQGQGRTGELFF
d_call: TRBD1
j_call: TRBJ2-2
cdr3_length: 15
v_call: TRBV11-3
clone_size: -

cdr3_nt: TGTGCCAGCAGTTACAGGGGCGGGGATGGCTACACCTTC
cdr3_aa: CASSYRGGDGYTF
d_call: -
j_call: TRBJ1-2
cdr3_length: 13
v_call: TRBV6-6
clone_size: -

cdr3_nt: TGCGCCAGCAGCCTCTACAGGGGGCGACGAAATGAGCAGTTCTTC
cdr3_aa: CASSLYRGRRNEQFF
d_call: TRBD1
j_call: TRBJ2-1
cdr3_length: 15
v_call: TRBV5-1
clone_size: -

cdr3_nt: TGTGCCAGCTCACCACTTGACGGGACAGGGGTCGCAACTAATGAAAAACTGTTTTTT
cdr3_aa: CASSPLDGTGVATNEKLFF
d_call: TRBD1
j_call: TRBJ1-4
cdr3_length: 19
v_call: TRBV18
clone_size: -

cdr3_nt: TGCGCCAGCAGCCAAGATATTATGGCCGGGACTATTCCCAATGAGCAGTTCTTC
cdr3_aa: CASSQDIMAGTIPNEQFF
d_call: TRBD2
j_call: TRBJ2-1
cdr3_length: 18
v_call: TRBV4-3
clone_size: -

cdr3_nt: TGTGCCAGCAGTTTCGACCTTCAGCGGGAGTCGGCAGGGGAGCTGTTTTTT
cdr3_aa: CASSFDLQRESAGELFF
d_call: TRBD2
j_call: TRBJ2-2
cdr3_length: 17
v_call: TRBV27
clone_size: -

cdr3_nt: TGCAGCGTTCGGACTAGCGGGGATTACAATGAGCAGTTCTTC
cdr3_aa: CSVRTSGDYNEQFF
d_call: TRBD2
j_call: TRBJ2-1
cdr3_length: 14
v_call: TRBV29-1
clone_size: -

cdr3_nt: TGTGCCAGCAGCCCTACTGGTCGGGAGCAGTTCTTC
cdr3_aa: CASSPTGREQFF
d_call: -
j_call: TRBJ2-1
cdr3_length: 12
v_call: TRBV7-3
clone_size: -

cdr3_nt: TGTGCCACAAAACGACAGGTTTACCTACGAGAGCAGTACTTC
cdr3_aa: CATKRQVYLREQYF
d_call: -
j_call: TRBJ2-7
cdr3_length: 14
v_call: TRBV27
clone_size: -

cdr3_nt: TGTGCCAGCAGTCCACGGGGGGGGGCGAATCGCAATCAGCCCCAGCATTTT
cdr3_aa: CASSPRGGANRNQPQHF
d_call: -
j_call: TRBJ1-5
cdr3_length: 17
v_call: TRBV27
clone_size: -

cdr3_nt: TGTGCCAGACAGGGGGCTAAGCCTGGGGCCAACGTCCTGACTTTC
cdr3_aa: CARQGAKPGANVLTF
d_call: TRBD1
j_call: TRBJ2-6
cdr3_length: 15
v_call: TRBV6-4
clone_size: -

cdr3_nt: TGTGCCAGCATTAAAAACAGAATACGCACAGATACGCAGTATTTT
cdr3_aa: CASIKNRIRTDTQYF
d_call: -
j_call: TRBJ2-3
cdr3_length: 15
v_call: TRBV2
clone_size: -

cdr3_nt: TGTGCCAGCAGTATGACAGATAGCAATCAGCCCCAGCATTTT
cdr3_aa: CASSMTDSNQPQHF
d_call: -
j_call: TRBJ1-5
cdr3_length: 14
v_call: TRBV6-5
clone_size: -